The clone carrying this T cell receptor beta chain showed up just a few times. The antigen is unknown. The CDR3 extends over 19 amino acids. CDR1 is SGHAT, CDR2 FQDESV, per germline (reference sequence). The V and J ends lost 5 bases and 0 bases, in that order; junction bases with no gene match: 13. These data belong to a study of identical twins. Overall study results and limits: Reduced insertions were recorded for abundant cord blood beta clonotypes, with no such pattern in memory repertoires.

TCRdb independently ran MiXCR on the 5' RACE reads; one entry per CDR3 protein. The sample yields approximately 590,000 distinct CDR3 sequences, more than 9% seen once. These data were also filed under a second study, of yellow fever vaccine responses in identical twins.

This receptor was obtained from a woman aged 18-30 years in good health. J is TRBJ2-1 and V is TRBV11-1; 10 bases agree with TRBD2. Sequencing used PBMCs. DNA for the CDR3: TGTGCCAGCAGCCATGGACTAGCGGTGACCTTAAGCTCCTACAATGAGCAGTTCTTC. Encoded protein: CASSHGLAVTLSSYNEQFF. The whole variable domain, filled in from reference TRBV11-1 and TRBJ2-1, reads EAEVAQSPRYKITEKSQAVAFWCDPISGHATLYWYRQILGQGPELLVQFQDESVVDDSQLPKDRFSAERLKGVDSTLKIQPAELGDSAMYLCASSHGLAVTLSSYNEQFFGPGTRLTVL.